This TCR beta chain was identified during a study of blood T cells in healthy people across ages (dated by TCRdb to about 2015). For the wider study: In model experiments, template switching captured roughly one uniquely barcoded TCR beta cDNA molecule for every two T cells. The study measured age-related changes in TCR beta repertoire diversity using deep sequencing normalized with unique cDNA molecular identifiers. Donors were grouped into four age groups: young (average 16 years), middle-aged (39), aged (over 55) and long-lived (about 82). To avoid experimental bias, donors of different ages were randomly spread across the sequencing lanes. Two additional independent replicas of 1 million unique cDNA reads from the same blood draw were analyzed for two donors (one aged 18 to 30 and one aged 80 or older).

Systemically healthy Caucasian individuals from Russia, 39 in total and aged about 6 to 100 years, were included as donors. Roughly 11 milliliters of peripheral blood were drawn from each donor into EDTA-treated Vacutainer tubes. PBMCs were isolated by Ficoll-Paque density-gradient centrifugation, with at least 6 million obtained per sample. Total RNA was extracted from PBMCs with Trizol reagent, with at least 5 micrograms obtained per sample. For every donor, flow cytometry on a PBMC aliquot measured the percentage of naive CD45RAhigh/CD27high T cells. What the study reported, not specific to this receptor: Compared with the aged group, the long-lived group had more naive CD4+ T cells, fewer expanded clones and increased TCR diversity, a pattern suggesting age selection. Conclusive comparison of naive and antigen-experienced compartments was prevented by the profiling of bulk unsorted PBMCs. Estimates of total diversity based on one million sequenced T cells were considered lower bounds and underestimates. As age increased, observed TCR beta diversity per million T cells dropped in a roughly linear way, and a significant reduction was already evident by age approximately 40. The CMV infection status of donors was not known, potentially confounding age-related changes in expanded clonotypes. Observed TCR beta diversity correlated strongly with the percentage of naive T cells measured by flow cytometry.

Library generation was performed with 5' RACE. The sequencer was an Illumina HiSeq 2500. The second PCR ran for roughly 7 to 11 cycles and used a J-beta primer mix along with a sample-barcoded 5' primer. A template-switch 5' adaptor carrying 12 random nucleotides introduced a unique molecular identifier onto each TCR beta cDNA molecule. Each sample yielded at least 2.5 million CDR3-containing paired-end reads. The Mint cDNA synthesis kit, primed by a TRBC-specific oligonucleotide, was used to synthesize first-strand cDNA from all RNA. Following uracil-DNA glycosylase treatment, a first 18-cycle PCR with universal primers M1SS and BC2_uni_R was performed on all cDNA. The source study handled its data this way. Normalization of each sample was performed by random selection of 1 million high-quality reads, each carrying a distinct molecular identifier. Reads with shared molecular identifiers were discarded instead of being binned into consensus sequences. MiTCR, run with a Q25 quality threshold and the strictest error-elimination algorithm, handled CDR3 identification, clonotype clustering and error correction. A nonparametric unseen species model with Euler transformation was used to estimate lower-bound total TCR beta diversity. TCRdb reanalyzed the raw reads on its own, using fastp at Q25 for trimming and MiXCR for clone calling, and kept in-frame beta chains. Entries are consolidated by CDR3 protein sequence, retaining the most common genes and DNA. The V and J calls follow TCRdb's processing rather than the paper's. Present in this sample are hundreds of thousands of distinct CDR3 sequences, approximately 21% of which were seen just once. The ten largest clones add up to roughly 3.4% of the sample.

This clonotype was counted only a few times. This receptor's antigen is unknown. There are no base qualities to consult, and no much larger clone falls within one base. The germline V gene (reference sequence) supplies CDR1 SGHAT and CDR2 FQDESV. The germline ends are 13 bases apart after V is trimmed by 2 bases and J by 3 bases. Taken from cysteine to phenylalanine, the CDR3 has 15 residues. The only DNA kept is the CDR3, 45 bases in frame from the first base. The source of this sequence is a man aged 70-80 years in good health. Sequences were obtained from blood. Recombination joined TRBV11-1 with TRBJ2-5, with the D gene possibly TRBD1 or TRBD2, each one fitting 5 bases. The CDR3 here reads CASSLSGGVEETQYF. The bases read TGTGCCAGCAGCTTATCTGGGGGAGTAGAAGAGACCCAGTACTTC.